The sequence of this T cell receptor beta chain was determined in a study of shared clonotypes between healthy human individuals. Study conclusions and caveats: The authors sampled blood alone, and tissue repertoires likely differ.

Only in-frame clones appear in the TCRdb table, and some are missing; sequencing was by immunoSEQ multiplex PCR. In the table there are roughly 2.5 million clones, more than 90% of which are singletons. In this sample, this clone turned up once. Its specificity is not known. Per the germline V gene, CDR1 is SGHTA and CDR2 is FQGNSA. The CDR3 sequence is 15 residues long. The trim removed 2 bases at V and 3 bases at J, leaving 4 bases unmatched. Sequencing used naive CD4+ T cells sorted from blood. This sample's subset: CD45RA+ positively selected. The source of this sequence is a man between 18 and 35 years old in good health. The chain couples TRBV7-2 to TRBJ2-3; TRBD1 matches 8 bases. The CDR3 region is CASSLMRQGTDTQYF. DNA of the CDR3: TGTGCCAGCAGCTTAATGAGACAGGGGACAGATACGCAGTATTTT.